This T cell receptor beta chain was profiled in a study of blood T cell repertoires in COVID-19. Background on the study: In each case, the material was cDNA or gDNA derived from T cells, B-cell-depleted T cells, or PBMCs.

Adults between roughly 18 and 89 years of age took part from about 24 US areas. Participants' reported clinical history set cohort assignment. CDR1 and CDR2 (germline): MNHNY, SVGAGI (reference sequence). Trimming left V 3 bases short and J 0 bases short, with 12 bases between. CDR3 length: 16 amino acids. How the authors handled the data: The assay estimated nucleated cells by amplifying reference gene primers. The repertoire was sequenced with immunoSEQ multiplex PCR; TCRdb's copy has only in-frame clones and lacks some. The DNA gave D and trimming, while V, J and clone size come from that table. Of a few hundred thousand clones in the sample, just under 85% were seen once.

This TCR was sampled from a man in his forties who had recovered from COVID-19. The J gene is TRBJ1-5, the V gene TRBV6-6, with a tentative D call TRBD1 (6 bases). Sequencing input: PBMCs or T cells enriched from blood (not recorded which). The CDR3 DNA reads TGTGCCAGCAGTTATGGGACACCGTATAGCAATCAGCCCCAGCATTTT. This codes for CASSYGTPYSNQPQHF.